The 14 T cell receptor beta chains below come from one sample, sequenced in a study of T cell responses to AZD1222 COVID-19 vaccine. Profiled with immunoSEQ multiplex PCR; TCRdb holds only in-frame clones, not every one. Of around 140,000 clones detected, just over 90% appear once; the ten largest clones hold 0.85% to 0.95%. Sample: peripheral blood, taken on day 0 of MenACWY control vaccination. The receptors shown here come from an adult in good health.

This clone was seen just once. The V call is TRBV12-3 or TRBV12-4, the J call TRBJ2-1; TRBD1 agrees at 8 bases. Unmatched junction bases numbered 0, after V lost 3 bases and J lost 8 bases. The CDR3 length is 12 residues. The CDR3 nucleotides are TGTGCCAGCAGTTTGACAGGGGATGAGCAGTTCTTC. It specifies CASSLTGDEQFF.

The chain carries TRBV19 and TRBJ1-2, with D hard to call. Germline V gene lookup returns CDR1 LNHDA and CDR2 SQIVND (reference sequence). Between the trimmed V and J ends, which lost 0 bases and 8 bases, there was a span of 10 bases. This CDR3 has 13 amino acids. Here the CDR3 DNA reads TGTGCCAGTAGTATAGATTCCACGAGGGGCTACACCTTC. Encoded protein: CASSIDSTRGYTF. The variable domain in full, completed from reference TRBV19 and TRBJ1-2, reads DGGITQSPKYLFRKEGQNVTLSCEQNLNHDAMYWYRQDPGQGLRLIYYSQIVNDFQKGDIAEGYSVSREKKESFPLTVTSAQKNPTAFYLCASSIDSTRGYTFGSGTRLTVV.

The V and J genes are TRBV4-3 and TRBJ1-4; D is uncertain. This CDR3 region has 14 residues. Germline CDR1 is LGHNA and CDR2 is YSLEER. The V end was cut by 0 bases, the J end by 10 bases, with 12 bases between. The CDR3 coding sequence is TGCGCCAGCAGCCAAGATACCCAGGACGGAAAACTGTTTTTT. Its protein is CASSQDTQDGKLFF.

The count of this clone is one. This rearrangement joins TRBV3-1 (or the pseudogene TRBV3-2) to TRBJ2-5; D possibly matches TRBD1 or TRBD2 (5 bases each). Germline V gene data show CDR1 as LGHDT and CDR2 as YNNKEL (reference sequence). The CDR3 loop spans 15 amino acids. The V end was cut by 6 bases, the J end by 5 bases, with 19 bases between. The CDR3 protein is CASSLVRGARETQYF. The CDR3, as DNA: TGTGCCAGCAGTCTAGTCAGAGGGGCGCGGGAGACCCAGTACTTC.

The chain uses TRBV30 and TRBJ1-1, with D uncertain. The CDR3 runs to 13 residues. The V end lost 1 base, the J end lost 5 bases, and 11 bases lay between the germline ends. Per the germline V gene, CDR1 is GTSNPN and CDR2 is SVGIG (reference sequence). DNA for the CDR3: TGTGCCTGGAGTGGCTCCCTCTGGACTGAAGCTTTCTTT. Protein: CAWSGSLWTEAFF.

The chain has TRBV29-1 and TRBJ1-1, with D uncertain. The length of the CDR3 is 9 residues. Trimming took 5 bases from V and 6 from J, leaving 4 bases between them. From germline, CDR1 is SQVTM and CDR2 ANQGSEA. DNA for the CDR3: TGCAGCGTTCTGCCTGAAGCTTTCTTT. Its protein product is CSVLPEAFF.

J is TRBJ1-1 and V is TRBV30; D is ambiguous. This CDR3 has 13 amino acids. V lost 1 base and J lost 8, with 14 bases in between. CDR1 and CDR2 (germline): GTSNPN, SVGIG (reference sequence). CDR3 coding DNA: TGTGCCTGGAGTGCGCACCTGGCAGCCGAAGCTTTCTTT. Protein: CAWSAHLAAEAFF. Full variable domain (remainder filled in from reference TRBV30 and TRBJ1-1): SQTIHQWPATLVQPVGSPLSLECTVEGTSNPNLYWYRQAAGRGLQLLFYSVGIGQISSEVPQNLSASRPQDRQFILSSKKLLLSDSGFYLCAWSAHLAAEAFFGQGTRLTVV.

The chain is built from TRBV18 and TRBJ1-2, with 9 bases fitting TRBD1. Germline values: CDR1 KGHSH, CDR2 LQKENI. The CDR3 is 16 amino acids. V lost 3 bases to trimming and J lost 4 bases; unmatched junction nucleotides: 9. The CDR3 DNA follows: TGTGCCAGCTCACCGGGGTCGACAGGGGGAATCTATGGCTACACCTTC. It encodes CASSPGSTGGIYGYTF.

This CDR3 is CSVVSNSGNTIYF. In DNA, the CDR3 is TGCAGCGTTGTATCGAATTCTGGAAACACCATATATTTT. The V gene is TRBV29-1, the J gene TRBJ1-3; D gene ambiguous. The germline V gene has CDR1 SQVTM and CDR2 ANQGSEA. V was trimmed by 4 bases and J by 1 base, leaving 8 bases between them. The CDR3 totals 13 residues.

The chain uses TRBV19 and TRBJ2-5, with D maybe TRBD2 (5 bases). The V gene's germline CDR1 is LNHDA and CDR2 SQIVND (reference sequence). This CDR3 comprises 15 residues. V lost 3 bases to trimming and J lost 4 bases, with 15 bases between them. CDR3 amino acids: CASSIGSAEGETQYF. CDR3 sequence (DNA): TGTGCCAGTAGTATCGGGTCAGCCGAGGGAGAGACCCAGTACTTC.

The CDR3 loop reads CASSLGQMIEAFF. The CDR3 coding sequence is TGTGCCAGCAGCTTGGGACAGATGATTGAAGCTTTCTTT. The V call is TRBV5-5, the J call TRBJ1-1, with a weak D call TRBD1 (5 bases). Trimming removed 0 bases at V and 7 bases at J, with 10 bases between. CDR1 and CDR2 from the germline V gene are SGHKS and YYEKEE (reference sequence). This CDR3 region has 13 residues.

The rearrangement uses TRBV5-1 and TRBJ1-5; no clear D gene. Germline CDR1 SGHRS, CDR2 YFSETQ. This CDR3 region has 15 residues. V lost 0 bases and J 1 base, leaving 8 bases between the germline ends. The CDR3 protein is CASSLVGSSNQPQHF. The CDR3 DNA sequence: TGCGCCAGCAGCTTGGTGGGTTCGAGCAATCAGCCCCAGCATTTT.

This rearrangement joins TRBV6-2 or TRBV6-3 to TRBJ2-5; 7 bases match TRBD1. CDR1 and CDR2 from the germline V gene are MNHEY and SVGEGT. This CDR3 contains 12 residues. The J segment lost 13 bases and the V segment lost 4 bases, leaving 9 bases of the junction unmatched. The CDR3 protein is CASSSDDRAPYF. CDR3 DNA: TGTGCCAGCAGTTCGGACGACAGGGCCCCGTACTTC.

This rearrangement joins TRBV18 to TRBJ1-1; D is possibly TRBD1 (5 bases). The CDR3 extends over 15 amino acids. Germline CDR1 and CDR2: KGHSH and LQKENI. V was trimmed by 0 bases and J by 1 base, leaving 9 bases between them. The CDR3 DNA sequence: TGTGCCAGCTCACCACCGTCCCAGGGGAACACTGAAGCTTTCTTT. Translated: CASSPPSQGNTEAFF.